The 2 T cell receptor beta chains below were found in one sample sequenced in a study of neurological immune-mediated disorders. TCRdb re-analysed the 5' RACE reads in MiXCR, keeping a single row per CDR3 protein. There are 20,000 to 30,000 distinct CDR3 sequences in the sample; about 13% occur only once, and around 13% lies in the top ten. The sequencing sample was made of PBMCs. Every receptor here comes from an older woman with HTLV-1-associated myelopathy (HAM/TSP).

This clonotype was observed at least ten times. CDR3 bases: TGTGCCAGCAGCGAGGATACAGGGTGGAATTCACCCCTCCACTTT. Its translation is CASSEDTGWNSPLHF. This rearrangement joins TRBV12-3 or TRBV12-4 to TRBJ1-6, with D tentatively TRBD1 (6 bases). The V gene lost 6 bases and the J gene lost 7 bases, with 16 bases spanning the gap. The CDR3 length is 15 residues.

This clonotype is medium-sized within its sample. The chain couples TRBV20-1 to TRBJ2-3, with 10 bases fitting TRBD1. Trimming took 7 bases from V and 1 from J; bases not matched to a gene: 8. In germline, CDR1 is DFQATT, CDR2 SNEGSKA (reference sequence). The CDR3 contains 15 residues. CDR3 DNA: TGCAGTGTTCGACAGGGGGCTAGCGGCACAGATACGCAGTATTTT. Its protein product is CSVRQGASGTDTQYF.